A selection of T cell receptor beta chains follows, all from one sample in a study of blood T cells in healthy people across ages. Each CDR3 protein gets one entry after TCRdb re-called the 5' RACE reads with MiXCR. This sample carries 1.5 million to 2 million distinct CDR3 sequences, 25% to 30% of them seen once, and the ten largest clones take about 8%. What was sequenced was blood. These receptors were obtained from a woman in her 30s in good health. CDR3s include the opening cysteine and the closing phenylalanine or tryptophan. A D gene is named only where the DNA matches it firmly. The listing skips clone size in some rows; elsewhere it reads once, few, many or a size class.

few	TRBV10-2	NA	TRBJ2-2	CASSSIREVTGELFF	TGCGCCAGCAGCTCTATCAGGGAGGTCACCGGGGAGCTGTTTTTT
NA	TRBV28	NA	TRBJ2-1	CASSYRGPYNEQFF	TGTGCCAGCAGTTATCGGGGGCCCTACAATGAGCAGTTCTTC
few	TRBV3-1	NA	TRBJ1-4	CASSHDRSTTNEKLFF	TGTGCCAGCAGCCACGACAGGAGCACAACTAATGAAAAACTGTTTTTT
few	TRBV7-2	TRBD1	TRBJ2-2	CASSPVRGTVGELFF	TGTGCCAGCAGCCCAGTACGAGGGACAGTCGGGGAGCTGTTTTTT
many	TRBV18	NA	TRBJ1-2	CASSPGGRSPSYTF	TGTGCCAGCTCACCGGGGGGCCGCTCCCCTAGCTACACCTTC
NA	TRBV18	TRBD1	TRBJ2-5	CASSYNRGKETQYF	TGTGCCAGCTCATACAACAGGGGAAAGGAGACCCAGTACTTC
NA	TRBV28	TRBD1	TRBJ1-1	CASSRTGLGTEAFF	TGTGCCAGCAGTCGGACAGGGCTAGGAACTGAAGCTTTCTTT
few	TRBV6-1	NA	TRBJ2-5	CASSRGLRETQYF	TGTGCCAGCAGTAGAGGGCTGCGGGAGACCCAGTACTTC
NA	TRBV12-5	NA	TRBJ2-1	CASGLGTARTEQFF	TGTGCTAGTGGTTTAGGGACTGCTCGTACAGAGCAGTTCTTC
few	TRBV6-5	NA	TRBJ2-5	CASSYKRTSREETQYF	TGTGCCAGCAGTTACAAGCGCACTAGTCGTGAAGAGACGCAGTACTTC
NA	TRBV7-2	NA	TRBJ1-2	CASSKTVNYGYTF	TGTGCCAGCAGCAAGACAGTTAACTATGGCTACACCTTC
NA	TRBV11-2	NA	TRBJ2-7	CTSSQDYYEQYF	TGTACCAGCAGCCAGGACTATTACGAGCAGTACTTC
NA	TRBV5-1	TRBD1	TRBJ2-7	CASSHTDRASYEQYF	TGCGCCAGCAGCCACACGGACAGGGCGTCCTACGAGCAGTACTTC
few	TRBV6-5	TRBD2	TRBJ2-3	CASSYERGDTQYF	TGTGCCAGCAGTTACGAGCGGGGTGATACGCAGTATTTT
NA	TRBV7-9	NA	TRBJ1-6	CASSFSNRANSPLHF	TGTGCCAGCAGCTTTTCGAACAGGGCGAATTCACCCCTCCACTTT
NA	TRBV7-4	NA	TRBJ1-2	CASSFLGRGGYTF	TGTGCCAGCAGTTTTTTGGGCCGCGGGGGCTACACCTTC
many	TRBV20-1	TRBD1	TRBJ1-2	CSAKETGLSNSGYTF	TGCAGTGCCAAAGAGACAGGGCTTTCTAATTCTGGCTACACCTTC
NA	TRBV28	NA	TRBJ2-1	CASRTTGRQDEQFF	TGTGCCAGCAGGACGACCGGACGGCAGGATGAGCAGTTCTTC
few	TRBV20-1	NA	TRBJ2-5	CSANLYQETQYF	TGCAGTGCTAATTTGTACCAAGAGACCCAGTACTTC
NA	TRBV28	NA	TRBJ2-1	CATLYTASEQFF	TGTGCCACTCTATACACCGCCAGTGAGCAGTTCTTC
NA	TRBV24-1	TRBD2	TRBJ2-3	CATGDLTGGQYF	TGTGCCACCGGTGATTTGACGGGAGGGCAGTATTTT
NA	TRBV9	TRBD1	TRBJ2-3	CASTLSGGRRDTQYF	TGTGCCAGCACCCTATCAGGGGGCCGGAGAGATACGCAGTATTTT
many	TRBV5-1	TRBD1	TRBJ2-3	CASSRGQGGSTDTQYF	TGCGCCAGCAGCCGAGGACAGGGGGGAAGCACAGATACGCAGTATTTT